These 27 T cell receptor beta chains were all obtained from the same sample, sequenced in a study of cytomegalovirus exposure and HLA in healthy donors. TCRdb keeps only in-frame clones here, not all; method: immunoSEQ multiplex PCR. The data hold about 330,000 clones, with about nine tenths observed a single time. Sequenced input: PBMCs. These receptors all come from a woman between 25 and 40 years old in good health and CMV-seropositive.

The rearrangement uses TRBV11-1 and TRBJ2-1; 8 bases map to TRBD2. CDR1 SGHAT and CDR2 FQDESV come from the germline V gene (reference sequence). The length of the CDR3 is 15 residues. The junction had 9 bases not matched to a gene; V was cut back by 5 bases and J by 6 bases. The CDR3 coding sequence is TGTGCCAGCAGCCATACTAGCGGAGGGACCAATGAGCAGTTCTTC. Its protein is CASSHTSGGTNEQFF.

The chain combines TRBV2 with TRBJ1-2, with D tentatively TRBD1 (5 bases). With 6 bases removed from V and 1 base from J, the gap between germline ends came to 15 bases. Looked up from germline, CDR1 is SNHLY and CDR2 is FYNNEI. CDR3 length equals 15 residues. CDR3 sequence reads: CASSQTGLNNYGYTF. DNA for the CDR3: TGTGCCAGCAGCCAAACGGGACTGAATAACTATGGCTACACCTTC.

The rearrangement uses TRBV7-8 and TRBJ2-6; D is possibly TRBD1 or TRBD2 (6 bases each). CDR3 length: 18 amino acids. Germline assignment: CDR1 SGHVS and CDR2 FQNEAQ. V gave up 2 bases and J gave up 0 bases, with 14 bases separating them. The CDR3 loop is CASSLRSGGDSGANVLTF. CDR3 nucleotide sequence: TGTGCCAGCAGCTTAAGGTCCGGGGGCGACTCTGGGGCCAACGTCCTGACTTTC.

The CDR3 reads CASSLRTVQNYGYTF. In nucleotides, the CDR3 is TGTGCCAGCAGCCTCCGGACAGTCCAAAACTATGGCTACACCTTC. The chain combines TRBV7-2 with TRBJ1-2; possible D gene TRBD1, 6 bases. The CDR3 spans 15 residues. In germline, CDR1 is SGHTA, CDR2 FQGNSA. V lost 5 bases to trimming and J lost 2 bases, with 15 bases between them.

This clone was seen just once. V is TRBV10-3 and J is TRBJ2-1; 12 nucleotides align to TRBD2. The CDR3 extends over 13 amino acids. Germline loops: CDR1 ENHRY, CDR2 SYGVKD. V lost 8 bases to trimming and J lost 7 bases; unmatched junction nucleotides: 3. The CDR3 nucleotides are TGTGCCATCGGGACTAGCGGGCTTAATGAGCAGTTCTTC. The encoded protein is CAIGTSGLNEQFF.

The chain joins TRBV5-1 to TRBJ2-1; 9 nucleotides line up with TRBD1. The CDR3 has 15 amino acids. Trimming took 3 bases from V and 4 from J; bases not matched to a gene: 5. From germline, CDR1 is SGHRS and CDR2 YFSETQ. The CDR3 loop reads CASSSSGQGYNEQFF. CDR3 sequence (DNA): TGCGCCAGCAGCTCGAGCGGACAGGGGTACAATGAGCAGTTCTTC.

V usage is TRBV15 and J usage is TRBJ1-2, with 7 bases identical to TRBD1. J was trimmed by 4 bases and V by 1 base; bases with no gene match: 9. The V gene's germline CDR1 is LNHNV and CDR2 YYDKDF (reference sequence). This CDR3 spans 16 amino acids. The CDR3 region is CATSRGWDSGLYGYTF. The CDR3 coding sequence is TGTGCCACCAGCAGAGGCTGGGACAGCGGCCTCTATGGCTACACCTTC.

The chain joins TRBV5-6 to TRBJ2-7; 7 bases are a match to TRBD1. CDR3 length equals 14 residues. Trimming cost V 3 bases and J 3 bases; bases outside gene matches: 6. Looked up from germline, CDR1 is SGHDT and CDR2 is YYEEEE. The CDR3 loop is CASSSGDRLYEQYF. The CDR3 DNA is TGTGCCAGCAGCTCCGGGGACAGACTCTACGAGCAGTACTTC. Based on the CDR3 plus reference TRBV5-6 and TRBJ2-7, the full variable domain is DAGVTQSPTHLIKTRGQQVTLRCSPKSGHDTVSWYQQALGQGPQFIFQYYEEEERQRGNFPDRFSGHQFPNYSSELNVNALLLGDSALYLCASSSGDRLYEQYFGPGTRLTVT.

The CDR3 loop reads CAISGEFGYGYTF. The CDR3 nucleotides are TGTGCCATCAGCGGCGAGTTCGGCTATGGCTACACCTTC. V is TRBV10-3 and J is TRBJ1-2; D is unclear. CDR1 is ENHRY and CDR2 is SYGVKD in the germline V gene. This CDR3 region has 13 residues. Trimming took 6 bases from V and 4 from J, leaving 12 bases between them.

V gene TRBV5-1 combines with J gene TRBJ2-5; D gene unclear. CDR1 SGHRS and CDR2 YFSETQ come from the germline V gene. CDR3 length: 15 residues. V was cut by 0 bases and J by 1 base, with 10 bases left in between. This chain's CDR3 is CASSLERAVQETQYF. The CDR3 nucleotides are TGCGCCAGCAGCTTGGAAAGGGCAGTCCAAGAGACCCAGTACTTC. Full variable domain (outside the CDR3, taken from reference TRBV5-1 and TRBJ2-5): KAGVTQTPRYLIKTRGQQVTLSCSPISGHRSVSWYQQTPGQGLQFLFEYFSETQRNKGNFPGRFSGRQFSNSRSEMNVSTLELGDSALYLCASSLERAVQETQYFGPGTRLLVL.

This clone was detected once. The V and J genes are TRBV5-6 and TRBJ1-2; D perhaps matches TRBD1 (5 bases). Per germline, CDR1 SGHDT and CDR2 YYEEEE. V lost 0 bases and J lost 8, with 11 bases in between. The length of the CDR3 is 13 residues. CDR3 bases: TGTGCCAGCAGCTTGGCCGGCGGGGACGGCTACACCTTC. This encodes CASSLAGGDGYTF.

The chain has TRBV7-2 and TRBJ2-7; 9 bases line up with TRBD1. J lost 1 base, V lost 4 bases, and 5 bases had no gene match. The V gene's germline CDR1 is SGHTA and CDR2 FQGNSA. The CDR3 extends over 15 amino acids. CDR3: CASSSGTGLSYEQYF. CDR3 coding DNA: TGTGCCAGCAGCTCCGGGACAGGGTTGTCCTACGAGCAGTACTTC.

This rearrangement joins TRBV28 to TRBJ2-5, with D unclear. Per germline, CDR1 MDHEN and CDR2 SYDVKM. The CDR3 runs to 13 residues. The V end was cut by 4 bases, the J end by 7 bases, with 13 bases between. This CDR3 is CASSSGPPGTQYF. CDR3 in DNA: TGTGCCAGCAGTTCCGGACCCCCAGGGACCCAGTACTTC.

A single count supports this clone. The chain combines TRBV7-9 with TRBJ2-1; the D is unclear. This CDR3 has 15 residues. V dropped 1 base and J dropped 0 bases, with 7 bases sitting between them. Germline V gene lookup returns CDR1 SEHNR and CDR2 FQNEAQ (reference sequence). This CDR3 is CASSLELSSYNEQFF. CDR3 bases: TGTGCCAGCAGCTTAGAGCTTAGCTCCTACAATGAGCAGTTCTTC.

The V and J genes are TRBV15 and TRBJ2-7; 8 bases agree with TRBD1. CDR1 and CDR2 (germline): LNHNV, YYDKDF (reference sequence). This CDR3 comprises 15 residues. V shed 5 bases and J 1 base; nucleotides not matched to a gene: 7. In DNA, the CDR3 is TGTGCCACCAGCGAAACAGGGGGGCTGTCCTACGAGCAGTACTTC. Translated: CATSETGGLSYEQYF. The variable domain in full, with the rest retrieved from reference TRBV15 and TRBJ2-7, is DAMVIQNPRYQVTQFGKPVTLSCSQTLNHNVMYWYQQKSSQAPKLLFHYYDKDFNNEADTPDNFQSRRPNTSFCFLDIRSPGLGDTAMYLCATSETGGLSYEQYFGPGTRLTVT.

This clone was detected a few times. This rearrangement joins TRBV7-2 to TRBJ2-7; 7 nucleotides line up with TRBD2. Germline assignment: CDR1 SGHTA and CDR2 FQGNSA. Trimming cost V 4 bases and J 0 bases; bases outside gene matches: 6. CDR3 length equals 15 residues. CDR3 loop: CASSSSGATSYEQYF. The CDR3 DNA reads TGTGCCAGCAGCTCGAGCGGGGCCACCTCCTACGAGCAGTACTTC. Using reference TRBV7-2 and TRBJ2-7 for the parts outside the CDR3, the full variable domain is GAGVSQSPSNKVTEKGKDVELRCDPISGHTALYWYRQSLGQGLEFLIYFQGNSAPDKSGLPSDRFSAERTGGSVSTLTIQRTQQEDSAVYLCASSSSGATSYEQYFGPGTRLTVT.

The chain is built from TRBV30 and TRBJ1-2, with 9 bases that match TRBD1. The CDR3 contains 14 residues. CDR1 is GTSNPN, CDR2 SVGIG, per germline (reference sequence). V lost 2 bases to trimming and J lost 4 bases; unmatched junction nucleotides: 5. Here the CDR3 reads CAWSYPGQGYGYTF. In DNA form, the CDR3 reads TGTGCCTGGAGTTATCCGGGACAGGGCTATGGCTACACCTTC.

The chain couples TRBV7-8 to TRBJ2-1; D possibly matches TRBD1 or TRBD2 (5 bases each). The germline gives CDR1 SGHVS, CDR2 FQNEAQ. The ends were cut back, 1 base at V and 1 base at J, with 11 bases in the middle. The CDR3 is made up of 16 amino acids. CDR3 amino acids: CASSLGGTPSYNEQFF. In nucleotides, the CDR3 is TGTGCCAGCAGCTTAGGTGGGACCCCTTCCTACAATGAGCAGTTCTTC.

This sequence joins TRBV6-5 and TRBJ1-2, with a weak D call TRBD1 (5 bases). The CDR3 is 14 residues long. Trimming left V 6 bases short and J 5 bases short, with 16 bases between. Germline lookup yields CDR1 MNHEY and CDR2 SVGAGI. CDR3 bases: TGTGCCAGCAGATACACTACGCAGGGTTATGGCTACACCTTC. Translated, it gives CASRYTTQGYGYTF.

Here the CDR3 reads CASSGQGTEAFF. As DNA, the CDR3 is TGCGCCAGCAGCGGACAGGGCACTGAAGCTTTCTTT. The chain couples TRBV4-3 to TRBJ1-1; 8 nucleotides align to TRBD1. Per germline, CDR1 LGHNA and CDR2 YSLEER. The CDR3 has 12 amino acids. The V segment lost 5 bases and the J segment 4 bases; nucleotides outside the gene matches: 0.

The rearrangement joins TRBV5-4 to TRBJ1-2; 8 nucleotides align to TRBD1. Germline V gives CDR1 SGHNT, CDR2 YYREEE (reference sequence). CDR3 length: 14 amino acids. The trim removed 4 bases at V and 2 bases at J, leaving 4 bases unmatched. CDR3 in amino acids: CASSSDRGNYGYTF. The CDR3 DNA reads as TGTGCCAGCAGCAGTGACAGGGGCAACTATGGCTACACCTTC.

The V and J genes are TRBV5-4 and TRBJ2-7; 8 bases are a match to TRBD2. Germline V CDR1 and CDR2: SGHNT, YYREEE (reference sequence). V lost 4 bases to trimming and J lost 4 bases; unmatched junction nucleotides: 7. The CDR3 runs to 14 residues. This CDR3 is CASSPAPGGYEQYF. CDR3 DNA sequence: TGTGCCAGCAGCCCGGCACCGGGAGGGTACGAGCAGTACTTC.

The chain has TRBV6-6 and TRBJ1-2; 8 bases line up with TRBD1. The CDR3 length is 15 residues. Germline V gene lookup returns CDR1 MNHNY and CDR2 SVGAGI (reference sequence). V shed 4 bases, J shed 0 bases, and the junction held 4 bases outside the gene matches. The CDR3 region has the DNA TGTGCCAGCAGTTCCCGGACAGGGACTAACTATGGCTACACCTTC. It specifies CASSSRTGTNYGYTF.

This clone was found once. This chain links TRBV2 with TRBJ2-7; 7 bases agree with TRBD1. Germline values: CDR1 SNHLY, CDR2 FYNNEI. V was pared by 3 bases and J by 3 bases, with 11 bases of the junction left unmatched. The CDR3 sequence is 16 residues long. The CDR3: CASSDNPTGNYYEQYF. CDR3 coding DNA: TGTGCCAGCAGTGACAACCCGACAGGGAACTACTACGAGCAGTACTTC. Full variable domain (remainder filled in from reference TRBV2 and TRBJ2-7): EPEVTQTPSHQVTQMGQEVILRCVPISNHLYFYWYRQILGQKVEFLVSFYNNEISEKSEIFDDQFSVERPDGSNFTLKIRSTKLEDSAMYFCASSDNPTGNYYEQYFGPGTRLTVT.

The CDR3 loop reads CASSVDSLAGVLYEQYF. The CDR3 region has the DNA TGTGCCAGCAGCGTAGACAGTCTAGCGGGAGTCCTCTACGAGCAGTACTTC. The chain employs TRBV9 and TRBJ2-7; TRBD2 agrees at 10 bases. From germline, CDR1 is SGDLS and CDR2 YYNGEE. The CDR3 is 17 amino acids. Unmatched junction bases numbered 9, after V lost 0 bases and J lost 3 bases.

The CDR3 sequence: CASSQIAGGFVNEQFF. CDR3 coding DNA: TGTGCCAGCAGCCAAATAGCGGGGGGTTTCGTTAATGAGCAGTTCTTC. This chain links TRBV7-3 with TRBJ2-1; TRBD2 matches at 10 bases. There are 16 residues in the CDR3. The germline V gene has CDR1 SGHTA and CDR2 FQGTGA. V shed 5 bases, J shed 7 bases, and the junction held 11 bases outside the gene matches.

This clone showed up just once. V gene TRBV2 combines with J gene TRBJ2-7, with 13 nucleotides matching TRBD2. The V gene end was trimmed by 3 bases and the J gene end by 1 base; junction bases not matched to a gene: 0. There are 15 residues in the CDR3. Germline lookup yields CDR1 SNHLY and CDR2 FYNNEI. The CDR3 loop reads CASSETSGRSYEQYF. CDR3 coding DNA: TGTGCCAGCAGTGAGACTAGCGGGAGGTCCTACGAGCAGTACTTC.